Here is one TCR beta chain with its context. The entry originates in a study of identical twins. TCRdb used MiXCR to reprocess the 5' RACE reads, holding one entry per CDR3 protein. The table includes hundreds of thousands of distinct CDR3 sequences, 15% to 20% detected once. A further study also used this sample, focusing on T cells expressing NK-cell markers.

The TCR originated in a woman younger than 35 in good health. The sample comprised PBMCs.

The CDR3 loop is CASSLVPQKYNEQFF. For the CDR3, the DNA is TGTGCCAGCAGCTTAGTTCCTCAAAAGTACAATGAGCAGTTCTTC. The rearrangement links TRBV11-2 to TRBJ2-1; no firm D call. This CDR3 has 15 amino acids. Germline CDR1 and CDR2: SGHAT and FQNNGV. Trimming shortened V by 1 base and J by 4 bases, and 11 bases separated the two germline ends.